The subject of this entry is one TCR beta chain. What antigen it recognizes has not been identified. The record has no base qualities; no much larger clone is one base away. Each collaborating institution followed its own protocols to collect whole blood in K2EDTA tubes. Collaborator samples were shipped for TCRbeta analysis as frozen whole blood, isolated PBMCs, or DNA extracted from either sample type. The CDR3 covers 16 residues, taking in both the cysteine and the phenylalanine. The retained sequence is limited to the CDR3, 48 bases, with the frame set at the first base. V is trimmed back by 2 bases and J by 8 bases, and the junction contains 15 bases that no gene match accounts for. CDR1 and CDR2, looked up from the germline V gene (reference sequence), are GTSNPN and SVGIG. The source of the sample is a study of blood T cell repertoires in COVID-19 (dated by TCRdb to the early 2020s). About the investigation overall: Samples from collaborators originated in the United States, Italy and Spain and spanned both the acute and convalescent phases of COVID-19. The prospective study material was composed of cDNA or gDNA derived from T cells, B-cell-depleted T cells, or PBMCs. Subjects who had been exposed to COVID-19, were actively infected with it, or had recovered from it provided the deeply sampled blood TCRbeta repertoires that made up the dataset. The repertoires were made available in a free public database intended to serve as a resource for research on the immune response to SARS-CoV-2. Samples came from the ongoing ImmuneRACE study (first 160 participants) plus 1,254 subjects from 6 global collaborators. Sample metadata almost always included a de-identified subject ID, COVID-19 status, age in years and sex. Where available, HLA class I and class II types were taken from metadata supplied by the sample provider and were not determined by assay-based typing.

Study-level results and caveats: The quantity of clinical and demographic metadata differed by source and by participant and was supplied without curation.

TCRbeta CDR3 regions were amplified from genomic DNA using the immunoSEQ Assay, a bias-controlled multiplex PCR. The study's processing was this. The number of nucleated cells in each sample was estimated from the amplification of reference gene primers within the assay. To quantify the absolute abundance of each unique TCRbeta CDR3 rearrangement, sequence reads were collapsed and filtered. For each sample, productive Simpson clonality was calculated as the square root of Simpson's diversity index over productive rearrangements. What TCRdb holds here is the immuneACCESS table cut down to in-frame rearrangements. Part of the clones is not present; checked against another copy, under half of the missing clones reflect an unresolved V gene, and the others are unexplained. For V, J and clone size, that table is used; D and trimming come from the DNA. In this sample the table shows more than 85,000 clones, about nine tenths of which occur a single time. 0.97% of the sample rests with the top ten.

The sample comprised peripheral blood. The sequence was collected from a man aged 60 to 69 with acute or convalescent COVID-19. The receptor chain draws on TRBV30 and TRBJ2-1; TRBD1 agrees with 7 junctional bases. The CDR3 amino acid sequence is: CAWSWGTVDYVHEQFF. The nucleotide sequence is given as TGTGCCTGGAGTTGGGGGACAGTAGATTATGTCCATGAGCAGTTCTTC. This CDR3, with the reference TRBV30 and TRBJ2-1 proteins standing in past its ends, gives the full variable domain SQTIHQWPATLVQPVGSPLSLECTVEGTSNPNLYWYRQAAGRGLQLLFYSVGIGQISSEVPQNLSASRPQDRQFILSSKKLLLSDSGFYLCAWSWGTVDYVHEQFFGPGTRLTVL.